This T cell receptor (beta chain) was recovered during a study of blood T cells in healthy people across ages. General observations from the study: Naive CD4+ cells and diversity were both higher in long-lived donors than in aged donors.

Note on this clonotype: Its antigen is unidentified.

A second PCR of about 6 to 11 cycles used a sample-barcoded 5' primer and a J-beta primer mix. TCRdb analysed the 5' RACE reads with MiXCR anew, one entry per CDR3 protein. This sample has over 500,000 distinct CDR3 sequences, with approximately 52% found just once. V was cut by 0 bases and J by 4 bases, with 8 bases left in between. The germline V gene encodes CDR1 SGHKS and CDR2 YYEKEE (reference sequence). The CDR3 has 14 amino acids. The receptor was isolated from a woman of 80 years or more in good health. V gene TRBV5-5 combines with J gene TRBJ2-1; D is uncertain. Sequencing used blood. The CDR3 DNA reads TGTGCCAGCAGCTTGGTAGCAAGATACAATGAGCAGTTCTTC. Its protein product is CASSLVARYNEQFF. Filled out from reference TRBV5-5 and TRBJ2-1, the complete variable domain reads DAGVTQSPTHLIKTRGQQVTLRCSPISGHKSVSWYQQVLGQGPQFIFQYYEKEERGRGNFPDRFSARQFPNYSSELNVNALLLGDSALYLCASSLVARYNEQFFGPGTRLTVL.